Shown below are 10 T cell receptor beta chains from a single sample sequenced in a study of CD8+ T cells in alopecia areata. Treatment: oral pan-JAK inhibitor, 5-10 mg twice daily. As the sequencing template, cDNA was produced by extracting RNA and reverse transcribing it. The method was immunoSEQ multiplex PCR; TCRdb's version includes in-frame clones alone and lacks a portion of them. The sample comprises approximately 210,000 clones, 64% of which are singletons, and 4% to 4.5% rests with the top ten. Sequencing used CD4+ T cells sorted from blood, obtained at week 4, from a patient treated with tofacitinib. Receptor source: a human donor with alopecia areata.

A single count supports this clone. The chain couples TRBV27 to TRBJ2-2; no clear D. The germline V gene encodes CDR1 MNHEY and CDR2 SMNVEV (reference sequence). This CDR3 has 14 amino acids. The V gene lost 6 bases and the J gene lost 7 bases, with 15 bases spanning the gap. Written as DNA, the CDR3 is TGTGCCAGCAGCCCCCTCTGGACCCGCGGGGAGCTGTTTTTT. It encodes CASSPLWTRGELFF.

The chain combines TRBV4-1 with TRBJ2-1; the D gene is possibly TRBD1 (6 bases). Trimming removed 1 base from V and 15 bases from J, with 19 bases in between. The germline CDR1 and CDR2 sequences are MGHRA and YSYEKL. The CDR3 is 14 amino acids. DNA of the CDR3: TGCGCCAGCAGCCAAGTATCAGGGGACACAAAACGGTTCTTC. Translation: CASSQVSGDTKRFF.

The rearrangement joins TRBV29-1 to TRBJ2-1; D might be TRBD1 (6 bases). CDR1 SQVTM and CDR2 ANQGSEA come from the germline V gene. The CDR3 loop spans 16 amino acids. With 4 bases removed from V and 8 bases from J, the gap between germline ends came to 24 bases. The CDR3 nucleotides read TGCAGCGTTGTGCTGCGACTCACAGGGTCGAGCGATGAGCAGTTCTTC. The encoded protein is CSVVLRLTGSSDEQFF.

The CDR3 coding sequence is TGTGCCAGCAGTACTAGCGCGGAAAAACTGTTTTTT. Protein sequence: CASSTSAEKLFF. This rearrangement joins TRBV7-9 to TRBJ1-4; D unclear. V lost 6 bases, J lost 8 bases, and 10 bases lay in between. This CDR3 comprises 12 residues. The germline gives CDR1 SEHNR, CDR2 FQNEAQ (reference sequence).

The gene calls are TRBV30 and TRBJ1-6; D may be TRBD1 (5 bases). The CDR3 consists of 18 residues. The germline V gene encodes CDR1 GTSNPN and CDR2 SVGIG (reference sequence). V lost 2 bases and J lost 0, with 17 bases in between. DNA for the CDR3: TGTGCCTGGAGTCCGTACCGGGACCGGAGCTCCTATAATTCACCCCTCCACTTT. Its translation: CAWSPYRDRSSYNSPLHF.

V and J are TRBV7-2 and TRBJ2-1; D remains unclear. This CDR3 is built from 10 residues. Trimming removed 4 bases at V and 14 bases at J, with 9 bases between. Germline V gives CDR1 SGHTA, CDR2 FQGNSA. The CDR3 DNA sequence: TGTGCCAGCAGCTCCTGGGCGAAGTTCTTC. Translating gives CASSSWAKFF.

V is TRBV19 and J is TRBJ1-2, with TRBD1 matching 8 bases. Germline CDR1 and CDR2: LNHDA and SQIVND (reference sequence). V was pared by 3 bases and J by 4 bases, with 4 bases of the junction left unmatched. The CDR3 covers 14 residues. The CDR3, as DNA: TGTGCCAGTAGTATGTTGGGACAGGTCTATGGCTACACCTTC. Its protein is CASSMLGQVYGYTF.

As for this clone: The same CDR3 can be traced to other DNA sequences in this sample. The chain carries TRBV30 and TRBJ2-7; maybe TRBD2 (5 bases). Between the trimmed V and J ends, which lost 3 bases and 7 bases, there was a span of 10 bases. The CDR3 totals 11 residues. Germline CDR1 GTSNPN, CDR2 SVGIG (reference sequence). CDR3 region: CAWSGLDEQYF. CDR3 bases: TGTGCCTGGAGCGGACTCGATGAGCAGTACTTC.

The V and J genes are TRBV9 and TRBJ1-2; D remains unclear. V was clipped by 0 bases and J by 5 bases, with 8 bases between them. The CDR3 has 13 residues. Germline CDR1 is SGDLS and CDR2 is YYNGEE. The CDR3 DNA reads TGTGCCAGCAGCGTAGCTTTGGGGTATGGCTACACCTTC. Translated: CASSVALGYGYTF.

The chain recombines TRBV2 with TRBJ1-5; tentatively, D is TRBD1 (5 bases). The germline CDR1 and CDR2 sequences are SNHLY and FYNNEI. The CDR3 totals 13 residues. V was cut by 8 bases and J by 6 bases, with 14 bases left in between. The CDR3 DNA is TGTGCCAGCCAGCGGGGCGAGGGTCAGCCCCAGCATTTT. Translated, it gives CASQRGEGQPQHF. The whole variable domain, remainder taken from reference TRBV2 and TRBJ1-5, is EPEVTQTPSHQVTQMGQEVILRCVPISNHLYFYWYRQILGQKVEFLVSFYNNEISEKSEIFDDQFSVERPDGSNFTLKIRSTKLEDSAMYFCASQRGEGQPQHFGDGTRLSIL.